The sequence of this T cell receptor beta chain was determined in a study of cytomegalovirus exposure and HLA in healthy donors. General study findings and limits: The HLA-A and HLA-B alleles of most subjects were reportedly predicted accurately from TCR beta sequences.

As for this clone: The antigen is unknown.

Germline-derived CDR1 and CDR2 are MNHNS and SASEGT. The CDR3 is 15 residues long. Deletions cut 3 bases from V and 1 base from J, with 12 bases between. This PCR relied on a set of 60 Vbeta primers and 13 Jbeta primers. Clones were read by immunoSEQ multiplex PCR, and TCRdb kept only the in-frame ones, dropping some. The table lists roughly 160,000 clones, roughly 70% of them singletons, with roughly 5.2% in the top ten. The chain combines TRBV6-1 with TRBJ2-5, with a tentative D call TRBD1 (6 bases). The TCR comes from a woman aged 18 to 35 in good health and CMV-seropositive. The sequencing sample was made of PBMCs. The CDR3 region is CASSDNGQLQETQYF. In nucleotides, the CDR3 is TGTGCCAGCAGTGACAATGGACAGCTCCAAGAGACCCAGTACTTC.